Listed below are T cell receptor beta chains from one sample, sequenced in a study of OX40 agonist ivuxolimab in advanced cancers. Here immunoSEQ multiplex PCR was the method, and the copy in TCRdb shows in-frame clones only, minus some. The sample gives around 63,000 clones, roughly 91% of which show up once; around 25% is in the top ten. The sequencing here drew on CD4+ or CD8+ T cells sorted from blood, taken in a trial of the OX40 agonist ivuxolimab. The receptor source for this set is an adult with an advanced solid tumor such as melanoma, head and neck, liver or kidney cancer. CDR3s include the opening cysteine and the closing phenylalanine or tryptophan. The D gene is left open where the match is weak. The listing skips clone size in some rows; elsewhere it reads once, few, many or a size class.

j_call d_call v_call clone_size cdr3_nt cdr3_aa
TRBJ1-2 - TRBV9 - TGTGCCAGCAGCGTAGGAGGCTATGGCTACACCTTC CASSVGGYGYTF
TRBJ2-7 TRBD2 TRBV7-8 - TGTGCCAGCAGCTTACTAGCGGACTCCTACGAGCAGTACTTC CASSLLADSYEQYF
TRBJ1-1 TRBD1 TRBV2 - TGTGCCAGCGGGGCCGGGACAGCTAACACTGAAGCTTTCTTT CASGAGTANTEAFF
TRBJ2-5 TRBD1 TRBV28 - TGTGCCAGCAGTACCCACAGGGGGCCCCAAGAGACCCAGTACTTC CASSTHRGPQETQYF
TRBJ2-3 - TRBV4-1 - TGCGCCAGCAGCGAGCTAGGATCAGATACGCAGTATTTT CASSELGSDTQYF
TRBJ2-5 - TRBV7-6 - TGTGCCAGCAGCTTAGTGGGTAGTGAAGAGACCCAGTACTTC CASSLVGSEETQYF
TRBJ2-4 - TRBV15 - TGTGCCACCAGCAGAGATCCAGGGCAGCAAAACATTCAGTACTTC CATSRDPGQQNIQYF
TRBJ1-4 - TRBV6-6 - TGTGCCAGCAGCCCGGAGGGAAGCAATGAAAAACTGTTTTTT CASSPEGSNEKLFF
TRBJ2-3 - TRBV15 - TGTGCCACCAGCAGAGATAGTAGTCTCGGCACAGATACGCAGTATTTT CATSRDSSLGTDTQYF
TRBJ1-2 - TRBV6-5 - TGTGCCAGCAGTTTTGCCTTGGGGGGGGACTATGGCTACACCTTC CASSFALGGDYGYTF
TRBJ2-7 - TRBV7-9 - TGTGCCAGCAGCCCAGTCGGAGCGCTCTCCTACGAGCAGTACTTC CASSPVGALSYEQYF
TRBJ2-3 - TRBV10-1 - TGCGCCAGCAGTGAGTCAGAGGGGCGGAACACAGATACGCAGTATTTT CASSESEGRNTDTQYF
TRBJ2-7 TRBD1 TRBV4-1 - TGCGCCAGCAGCCAAGGCCCTGGGACAGGCTGTAACTTC CASSQGPGTGCNF
TRBJ2-2 - TRBV6-5 - TGTGCCAGCAGTTACTGGGTCACCGGGGAGCTGTTTTTT CASSYWVTGELFF
TRBJ2-7 TRBD2 TRBV7-9 - TGTGCCAGCAGCGCCGGGACTAGCGGCTCCTACGAGCAGTACTTC CASSAGTSGSYEQYF
TRBJ1-1 - TRBV6-5 few TGTGCCAGTTGTAGGAACAGGGAAGGAACTGAAGCTTTCTTT CASCRNREGTEAFF
TRBJ2-5 - TRBV7-9 - TGTGCCAGCAGCTTACTCGACAGCCCGGGCGGGGAGACCCAGTACTTC CASSLLDSPGGETQYF